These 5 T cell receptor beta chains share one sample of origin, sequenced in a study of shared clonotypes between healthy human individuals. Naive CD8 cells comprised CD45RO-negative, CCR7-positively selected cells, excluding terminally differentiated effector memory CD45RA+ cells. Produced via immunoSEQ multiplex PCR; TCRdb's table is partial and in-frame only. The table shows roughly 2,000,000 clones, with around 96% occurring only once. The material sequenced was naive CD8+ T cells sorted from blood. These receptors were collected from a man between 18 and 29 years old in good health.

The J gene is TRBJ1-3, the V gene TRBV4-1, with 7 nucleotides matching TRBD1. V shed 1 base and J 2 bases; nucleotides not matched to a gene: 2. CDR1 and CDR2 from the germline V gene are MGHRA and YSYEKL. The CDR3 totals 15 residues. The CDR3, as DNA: TGCGCCAGCAGCCAAGCAGACAGGGCTGGAAACACCATATATTTT. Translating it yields CASSQADRAGNTIYF.

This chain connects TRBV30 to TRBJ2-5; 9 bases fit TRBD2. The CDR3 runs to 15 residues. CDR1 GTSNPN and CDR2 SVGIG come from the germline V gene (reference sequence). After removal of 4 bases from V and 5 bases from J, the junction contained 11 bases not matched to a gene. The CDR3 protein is CAWTSGASGLETQYF. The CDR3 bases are TGTGCCTGGACTAGCGGGGCCTCTGGTTTGGAGACCCAGTACTTC.

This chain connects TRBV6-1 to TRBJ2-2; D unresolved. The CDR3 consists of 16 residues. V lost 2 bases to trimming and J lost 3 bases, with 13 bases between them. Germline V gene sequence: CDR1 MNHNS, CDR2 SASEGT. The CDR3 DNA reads TGTGCCAGCAGTGAAAGTACAGAGGTTTACACCGGGGAGCTGTTTTTT. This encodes CASSESTEVYTGELFF.

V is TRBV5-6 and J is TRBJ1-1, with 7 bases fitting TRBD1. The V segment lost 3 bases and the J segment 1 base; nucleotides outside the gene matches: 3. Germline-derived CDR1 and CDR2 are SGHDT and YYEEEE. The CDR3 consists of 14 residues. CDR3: CASSYRGENTEAFF. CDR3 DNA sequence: TGTGCCAGCAGCTACAGGGGAGAGAACACTGAAGCTTTCTTT. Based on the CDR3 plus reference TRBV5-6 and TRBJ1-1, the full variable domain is DAGVTQSPTHLIKTRGQQVTLRCSPKSGHDTVSWYQQALGQGPQFIFQYYEEEERQRGNFPDRFSGHQFPNYSSELNVNALLLGDSALYLCASSYRGENTEAFFGQGTRLTVV.

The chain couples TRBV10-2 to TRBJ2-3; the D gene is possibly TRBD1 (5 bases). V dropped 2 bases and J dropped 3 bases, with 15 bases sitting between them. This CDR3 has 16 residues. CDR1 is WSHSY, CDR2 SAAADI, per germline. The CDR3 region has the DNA TGCGCCAGCAGTGAGAGGGGTGAAGGGGTAACAGATACGCAGTATTTT. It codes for CASSERGEGVTDTQYF.